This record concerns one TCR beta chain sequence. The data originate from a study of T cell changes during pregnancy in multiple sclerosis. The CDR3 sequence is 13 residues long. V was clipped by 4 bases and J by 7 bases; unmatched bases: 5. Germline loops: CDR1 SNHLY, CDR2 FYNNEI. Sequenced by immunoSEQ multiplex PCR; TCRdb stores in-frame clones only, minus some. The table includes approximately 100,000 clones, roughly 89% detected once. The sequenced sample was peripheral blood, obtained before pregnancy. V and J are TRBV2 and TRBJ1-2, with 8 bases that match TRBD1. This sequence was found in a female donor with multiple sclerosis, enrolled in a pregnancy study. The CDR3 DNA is TGTGCCAGCAGTGGGACAGGGAATTCTGGCTACACCTTC. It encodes CASSGTGNSGYTF. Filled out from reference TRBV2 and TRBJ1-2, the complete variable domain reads EPEVTQTPSHQVTQMGQEVILRCVPISNHLYFYWYRQILGQKVEFLVSFYNNEISEKSEIFDDQFSVERPDGSNFTLKIRSTKLEDSAMYFCASSGTGNSGYTFGSGTRLTVV.